What follows is one TCR beta chain and its context. These data belong to a study of blood T cell repertoires in COVID-19. In the study overall: Sample material is recorded as cDNA or gDNA derived from T cells, B-cell-depleted T cells, or PBMCs.

This CDR3 region has 13 residues. V gave up 7 bases and J gave up 5 bases, with 12 bases separating them. Germline V gene data show CDR1 as SNHLY and CDR2 as FYNNEI. The age range of participants was 18 to 89 years, with residence in some 25 US areas. Cohorts were assigned according to the clinical history that participants reported. People in the exposed group encountered a COVID-19 case within 2 weeks before entering the study. Assay: immunoSEQ multiplex PCR; the TCRdb copy retains only in-frame clones and omits some. The sample contains around 160,000 clones, around 84% of which appear only once. Sequenced input: PBMCs or T cells enriched from blood (not recorded which). The clonotype comes from a woman aged 45-65 years who had been exposed to COVID-19. V usage is TRBV2 and J usage is TRBJ2-1; maybe TRBD2 (6 bases). Here the CDR3 DNA reads TGTGCCAGCAAAGCGGGTATGCACAATGAGCAGTTCTTC. This sequence encodes CASKAGMHNEQFF.